This TCR beta chain was obtained from a study of blood T cell repertoires in COVID-19. The CDR3 covers 17 residues. J gave up 4 bases and V 1 base, and 7 bases lay outside the gene matches. Germline-derived CDR1 and CDR2 are SGHVS and FQNEAQ. Clones were sequenced by immunoSEQ multiplex PCR, and TCRdb holds only the in-frame ones, with some missing. The repertoire holds some 150,000 clones, with about nine tenths as singletons. The chain has TRBV7-8 and TRBJ2-1, with TRBD2 matching 10 bases. Source material: peripheral blood. This sequence originates from a human donor in a cohort sampled during active COVID-19. The CDR3 nucleotides are TGTGCCAGCAGCTTAGAAATAGCGGGGGGACCTTACAATGAGCAGTTCTTC. Its translation is CASSLEIAGGPYNEQFF.